This passage covers 7 T cell receptor beta chains from one sample sequenced in a study of blood T cell repertoires in COVID-19 (dated by TCRdb to about 2020). The protocol used for the library was the immunoSEQ multiplex PCR assay. As stored in TCRdb, this immuneACCESS dataset retains in-frame rearrangements with V and J assigned. A fraction of the clones does not appear; measured against another copy, unresolved V genes explain less than half of the discrepancy, and the remainder lacks a known reason. This sample gives roughly 90,000 clones in total; roughly 84% of them show up just once. The leading ten clones occupy approximately 2.8% of the sample. Material: peripheral blood. Receptors were obtained from a woman of 80 years or more with COVID-19, enrolled during active disease.

The chain is built from TRBV18 and TRBJ2-5; D may be TRBD2 (5 bases). The germline gives CDR1 KGHSH, CDR2 LQKENI. Trimming removed 6 bases at V and 2 bases at J, with 10 bases between. This CDR3 is built from 13 residues. The CDR3 nucleotides are TGTGCCAGCTCCCTACTAGATCAAGAGACCCAGTACTTC. Amino acids: CASSLLDQETQYF.

V usage is TRBV6-6 and J usage is TRBJ1-2; D might be TRBD1 (6 bases). The CDR3 runs to 13 residues. V lost 6 bases to trimming and J lost 5 bases, with 13 bases between them. CDR1 and CDR2 from the germline V gene are MNHNY and SVGAGI (reference sequence). The CDR3 DNA reads TGTGCCAGCAGCCTACCACAGGGTTATGGCTACACCTTC. It translates to CASSLPQGYGYTF.

V and J are TRBV7-6 and TRBJ2-7; 12 nucleotides agree with TRBD2. The CDR3 covers 16 residues. Trimming at V came to 1 base and at J to 3 bases, leaving 4 bases not matched to a gene. CDR1 and CDR2 from the germline V gene are SGHVS and FNYEAQ. The CDR3: CASSLGASGGVYEQYF. The CDR3 DNA reads as TGTGCCAGCAGCTTAGGGGCTAGCGGGGGGGTCTACGAGCAGTACTTC.

The chain carries TRBV18 and TRBJ1-3; no firm D call. V was pared by 3 bases and J by 2 bases, with 8 bases between. The CDR3 sequence is 14 residues long. Per germline, CDR1 KGHSH and CDR2 LQKENI. For the CDR3, the DNA is TGTGCCAGCTCACCGAGGATTACTGGAAACACCATATATTTT. It yields the protein CASSPRITGNTIYF.

This clone was seen a single time. V is TRBV19 and J is TRBJ2-7, with 7 nucleotides matching TRBD1. Losses at the gene ends were 5 bases for V and 4 bases for J; bases not matched to a gene: 2. The CDR3 is 12 amino acids. Germline values: CDR1 LNHDA, CDR2 SQIVND (reference sequence). CDR3 coding DNA: TGTGCCAGTAGTCGACAGGGTTACGAGCAGTACTTC. It translates to CASSRQGYEQYF.

The rearrangement uses TRBV14 and TRBJ2-2; the D gene is possibly TRBD2 (5 bases). Trimming stripped 1 base from V and 8 bases from J, with 8 bases between. The CDR3 has 13 amino acids. CDR1 SGHDN and CDR2 FVKESK come from the germline V gene. The CDR3 sequence: CASSQGRKGELFF. CDR3 bases: TGTGCCAGCAGCCAAGGGAGGAAGGGGGAGCTGTTTTTT.

V usage is TRBV1 and J usage is TRBJ2-7; TRBD2, the D gene given by the table, was not confirmed from the DNA. TRBV1 is described as a pseudogene. CDR3 size: 16 residues. The DNA for the CDR3 is TGCACCAGCAGCCCCCTCTTGGAACTAGCGGGGGCCGAGCAGTACTTC. Translation gives CTSSPLLELAGAEQYF.